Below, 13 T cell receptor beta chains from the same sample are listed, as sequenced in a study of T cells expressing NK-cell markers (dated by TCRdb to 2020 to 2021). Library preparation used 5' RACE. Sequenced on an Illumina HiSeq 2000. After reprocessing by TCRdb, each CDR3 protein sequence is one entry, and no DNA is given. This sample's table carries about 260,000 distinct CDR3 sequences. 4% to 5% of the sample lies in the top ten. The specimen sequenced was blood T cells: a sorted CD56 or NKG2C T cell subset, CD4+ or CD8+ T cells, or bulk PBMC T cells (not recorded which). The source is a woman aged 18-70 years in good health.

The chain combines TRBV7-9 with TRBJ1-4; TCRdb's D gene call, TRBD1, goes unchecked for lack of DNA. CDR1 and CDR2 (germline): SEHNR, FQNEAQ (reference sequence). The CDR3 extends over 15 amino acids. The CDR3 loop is CASSNTGTSREKLFF.

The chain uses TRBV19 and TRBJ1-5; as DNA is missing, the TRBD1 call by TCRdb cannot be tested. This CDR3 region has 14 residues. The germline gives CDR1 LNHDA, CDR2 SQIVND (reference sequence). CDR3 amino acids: CASIQGYSNQPQHF. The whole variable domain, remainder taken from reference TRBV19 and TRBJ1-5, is DGGITQSPKYLFRKEGQNVTLSCEQNLNHDAMYWYRQDPGQGLRLIYYSQIVNDFQKGDIAEGYSVSREKKESFPLTVTSAQKNPTAFYLCASIQGYSNQPQHFGDGTRLSIL.

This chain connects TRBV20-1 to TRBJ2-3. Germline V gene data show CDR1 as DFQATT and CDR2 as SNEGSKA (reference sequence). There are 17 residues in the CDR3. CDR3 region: CSARDPMRPPSTDTQYF.

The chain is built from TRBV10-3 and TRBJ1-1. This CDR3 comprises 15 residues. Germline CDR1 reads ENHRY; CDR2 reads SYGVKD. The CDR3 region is CAISPEGRGNTEAFF.

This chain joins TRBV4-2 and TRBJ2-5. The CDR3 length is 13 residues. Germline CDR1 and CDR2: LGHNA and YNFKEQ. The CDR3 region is CASSQAPQETQYF.

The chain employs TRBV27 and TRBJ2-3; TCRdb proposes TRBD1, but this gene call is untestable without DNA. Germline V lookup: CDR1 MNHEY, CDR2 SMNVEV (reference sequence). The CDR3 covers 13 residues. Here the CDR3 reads CASTGTNTDTQYF.

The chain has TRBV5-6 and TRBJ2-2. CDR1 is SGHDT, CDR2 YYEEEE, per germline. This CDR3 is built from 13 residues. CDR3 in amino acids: CASSLLGSGELFF.

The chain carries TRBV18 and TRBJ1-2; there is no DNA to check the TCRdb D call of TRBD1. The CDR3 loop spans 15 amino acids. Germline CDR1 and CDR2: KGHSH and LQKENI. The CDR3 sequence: CASSPPGQGVYGYTF.

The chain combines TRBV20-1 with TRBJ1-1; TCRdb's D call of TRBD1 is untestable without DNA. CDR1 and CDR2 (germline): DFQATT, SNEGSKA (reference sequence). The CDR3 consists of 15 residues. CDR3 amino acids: CSARRADRGVTEAFF.

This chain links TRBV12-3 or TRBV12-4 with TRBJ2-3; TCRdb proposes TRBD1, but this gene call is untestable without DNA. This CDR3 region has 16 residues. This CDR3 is CASSPAGTLSTDTQYF.

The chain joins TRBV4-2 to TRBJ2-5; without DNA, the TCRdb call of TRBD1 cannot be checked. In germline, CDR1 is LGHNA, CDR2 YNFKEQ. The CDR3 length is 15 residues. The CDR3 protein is CASSQEDGRSETQYF.

The CDR3 protein is CASSSRRETQYF. The gene calls are TRBV27 and TRBJ2-5; there is no DNA to check the TCRdb D call of TRBD2. This CDR3 has 12 residues. Germline V gene lookup returns CDR1 MNHEY and CDR2 SMNVEV (reference sequence).

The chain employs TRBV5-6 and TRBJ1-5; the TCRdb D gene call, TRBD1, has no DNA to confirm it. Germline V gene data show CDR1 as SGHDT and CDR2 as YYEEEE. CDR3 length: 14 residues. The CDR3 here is CASSLLDKNQPQHF.